The 20 T cell receptor beta chains below were found in one sample sequenced in a study of cytomegalovirus exposure and HLA in healthy donors. The PCR employed 60 Vbeta primers together with 13 Jbeta primers. TCRdb's copy holds only in-frame clones and misses some; the assay was immunoSEQ multiplex PCR. The profile shows about 210,000 clones, 82% of them singletons. The sample taken for sequencing was PBMCs. Receptors were obtained from a man aged 40-49 years in good health and CMV-seropositive.

The chain uses TRBV5-5 and TRBJ2-7; D not resolved. The CDR3 is 9 residues long. Germline CDR1 and CDR2: SGHKS and YYEKEE (reference sequence). V lost 10 bases and J 4 bases, leaving 6 bases between the germline ends. CDR3 coding DNA: TGTGCCGACATATACGAGCAGTACGTC. It codes for CADIYEQYV.

This clone has a handful of counts. The genes are TRBV15 and TRBJ2-4; D ambiguous. The CDR3 has 15 residues. Germline lookup yields CDR1 LNHNV and CDR2 YYDKDF (reference sequence). The V end was cut by 1 base, the J end by 6 bases, with 13 bases between. CDR3 in amino acids: CATSRGEPNVNIQYF. DNA of the CDR3: TGTGCCACCAGCAGAGGAGAGCCTAATGTAAACATTCAGTACTTC.

The chain has TRBV2 and TRBJ2-7, with D possibly being TRBD2 (6 bases). This CDR3 has 14 amino acids. Looked up from germline, CDR1 is SNHLY and CDR2 is FYNNEI. V lost 6 bases to trimming and J lost 0 bases, with 12 bases between them. CDR3 in amino acids: CASSEWGLSYEQYF. In DNA form, the CDR3 reads TGTGCCAGCAGCGAGTGGGGACTCTCCTACGAGCAGTACTTC. The whole variable domain, remainder taken from reference TRBV2 and TRBJ2-7, is EPEVTQTPSHQVTQMGQEVILRCVPISNHLYFYWYRQILGQKVEFLVSFYNNEISEKSEIFDDQFSVERPDGSNFTLKIRSTKLEDSAMYFCASSEWGLSYEQYFGPGTRLTVT.

This chain connects TRBV9 to TRBJ2-5; 9 nucleotides match TRBD1. Germline V gene lookup returns CDR1 SGDLS and CDR2 YYNGEE. With 2 bases clipped from V and 5 bases from J, the junction kept 7 bases outside the gene matches. This CDR3 is built from 15 residues. CDR3 residues: CASSVNRGRGETQYF. CDR3 sequence (DNA): TGTGCCAGCAGCGTGAACAGGGGGCGAGGGGAGACCCAGTACTTC.

The chain carries TRBV29-1 and TRBJ2-3; tentatively, D is TRBD2 (6 bases). CDR1 is SQVTM, CDR2 ANQGSEA, per germline. The CDR3 has 12 residues. Deletions cut 7 bases from V and 4 bases from J, with 12 bases between. This CDR3 reads CSAGGPADTQYF. The CDR3 bases are TGCAGCGCCGGAGGGCCGGCAGATACGCAGTATTTT.

The V and J genes are TRBV7-2 and TRBJ2-1, with a possible D match to TRBD2 (6 bases). Trimming stripped 5 bases from V and 2 bases from J, with 13 bases between. Germline lookup yields CDR1 SGHTA and CDR2 FQGNSA. The CDR3 spans 15 residues. DNA of the CDR3: TGTGCCAGCAGCCAAGGGACGGGAGCCTACAATGAGCAGTTCTTC. As protein: CASSQGTGAYNEQFF.

Only one count was recorded for this clone. The chain joins TRBV19 to TRBJ1-3; D might be TRBD1 (5 bases). This CDR3 region has 16 residues. The V end lost 5 bases, the J end lost 0 bases, and 14 bases lay between the germline ends. CDR1 and CDR2 (germline): LNHDA, SQIVND (reference sequence). The CDR3 sequence: CASSPFDSSSGNTIYF. CDR3 DNA: TGTGCCAGTAGTCCCTTCGACAGTAGCTCTGGAAACACCATATATTTT.

The chain uses TRBV15 and TRBJ1-1, with D unresolved. Germline loops: CDR1 LNHNV, CDR2 YYDKDF (reference sequence). Trimming took off 0 bases at V and 1 base at J, with 6 bases between the two ends. The length of the CDR3 is 14 residues. CDR3 DNA sequence: TGTGCCACCAGCAGAGATCCAGGGAACACTGAAGCTTTCTTT. This sequence encodes CATSRDPGNTEAFF. The entire variable domain, with the rest obtained from reference TRBV15 and TRBJ1-1, is as follows: DAMVIQNPRYQVTQFGKPVTLSCSQTLNHNVMYWYQQKSSQAPKLLFHYYDKDFNNEADTPDNFQSRRPNTSFCFLDIRSPGLGDTAMYLCATSRDPGNTEAFFGQGTRLTVV.

The chain has TRBV19 and TRBJ1-5; D is unresolved. Trimming took 5 bases from V and 5 from J, leaving 22 bases between them. Looked up from germline, CDR1 is LNHDA and CDR2 is SQIVND (reference sequence). This CDR3 region has 17 residues. CDR3 DNA: TGTGCCAGTAGTGGGAGTCAGGCGGTTTGGGGTGATCAGCCCCAGCATTTT. It translates to CASSGSQAVWGDQPQHF. Variable domain in full (rest from reference TRBV19 and TRBJ1-5): DGGITQSPKYLFRKEGQNVTLSCEQNLNHDAMYWYRQDPGQGLRLIYYSQIVNDFQKGDIAEGYSVSREKKESFPLTVTSAQKNPTAFYLCASSGSQAVWGDQPQHFGDGTRLSIL.

The V and J genes are TRBV7-2 and TRBJ2-3; D not certain. V lost 2 bases and J 2 bases, leaving 8 bases between the germline ends. The CDR3 has 14 amino acids. The germline V gene has CDR1 SGHTA and CDR2 FQGNSA. CDR3 region: CASSLKALTDTQYF. The CDR3 DNA reads as TGTGCCAGCAGCTTAAAAGCGCTCACAGATACGCAGTATTTT.

V and J are TRBV5-1 and TRBJ2-2; TRBD2 matches 8 bases. Germline V CDR1 and CDR2: SGHRS, YFSETQ. The CDR3 has 13 residues. The ends lost 7 bases at V and 3 bases at J; junction bases unmatched: 2. DNA for the CDR3: TGCGCCAGCTACGGGAGGGACACCGGGGAGCTGTTTTTT. Amino acids: CASYGRDTGELFF.

The chain uses TRBV5-6 and TRBJ2-7; 10 bases fit TRBD2. The CDR3 contains 14 residues. The germline CDR1 and CDR2 sequences are SGHDT and YYEEEE. V lost 0 bases and J lost 3; bases outside the gene matches: 0. The CDR3 here is CASSLGTSGYEQYF. CDR3 in DNA: TGTGCCAGCAGCTTGGGGACTAGCGGCTACGAGCAGTACTTC. Full variable domain (rest looked up from reference TRBV5-6 and TRBJ2-7): DAGVTQSPTHLIKTRGQQVTLRCSPKSGHDTVSWYQQALGQGPQFIFQYYEEEERQRGNFPDRFSGHQFPNYSSELNVNALLLGDSALYLCASSLGTSGYEQYFGPGTRLTVT.

The chain recombines TRBV9 with TRBJ2-1, with 7 bases fitting TRBD1. Germline V gene lookup returns CDR1 SGDLS and CDR2 YYNGEE. V lost 2 bases to trimming and J lost 8 bases; unmatched junction nucleotides: 4. The CDR3 is made up of 13 amino acids. In DNA form, the CDR3 reads TGTGCCAGCAGCGTGACAGGGTGGGATGAGCAGTTCTTC. Translation: CASSVTGWDEQFF.

The rearrangement links TRBV2 to TRBJ1-5; possible D gene TRBD1, 6 bases. Trimming shortened V by 6 bases and J by 2 bases, and 14 bases separated the two germline ends. CDR3 length: 15 residues. Germline V gene sequence: CDR1 SNHLY, CDR2 FYNNEI. The CDR3 DNA reads as TGTGCCAGCAGCCAACAGGGAAGGGGCAATCAGCCCCAGCATTTT. Its protein is CASSQQGRGNQPQHF.

This clone turned up a few times. This rearrangement joins TRBV4-2 to TRBJ1-5; D gene ambiguous. V shed 4 bases and J shed 4 bases, with 8 bases lying between them. The CDR3 consists of 13 residues. Germline lookup yields CDR1 LGHNA and CDR2 YNFKEQ. This chain's CDR3 is CASSPTGNQPQHF. CDR3 nucleotides: TGTGCCAGCAGCCCGACGGGTAATCAGCCCCAGCATTTT.

This rearrangement joins TRBV19 to TRBJ2-2; a weak D match, TRBD1 (6 bases). This CDR3 spans 15 amino acids. V was cut by 3 bases and J by 4 bases, with 12 bases left in between. Germline CDR1 is LNHDA and CDR2 is SQIVND (reference sequence). The CDR3, as DNA: TGTGCCAGTAGTATCTTGACAGGCCTCACCGGGGAGCTGTTTTTT. Its protein is CASSILTGLTGELFF.

This clone was found a few times. This sequence joins TRBV29-1 and TRBJ2-1, with TRBD1 matching over 11 bases. CDR1 SQVTM and CDR2 ANQGSEA come from the germline V gene. Trimming cost V 6 bases and J 7 bases; bases outside gene matches: 2. The CDR3 runs to 12 residues. CDR3 protein: CSVGQGGNEQFF. CDR3 DNA: TGCAGCGTGGGACAGGGGGGGAATGAGCAGTTCTTC.

This chain uses TRBV30 with TRBJ1-3; 7 nucleotides align to TRBD1. The germline CDR1 and CDR2 sequences are GTSNPN and SVGIG (reference sequence). The CDR3 runs 15 residues. With V trimmed by 2 bases and J by 0 bases, 4 bases remained unmatched. CDR3 in amino acids: CAWSSQGNSGNTIYF. The CDR3 DNA is TGTGCCTGGAGTTCACAGGGGAACTCTGGAAACACCATATATTTT.

This chain links TRBV10-1 with TRBJ2-5; the D gene is possibly TRBD1 (6 bases). The V gene's germline CDR1 is WNHNN and CDR2 SYGVQD (reference sequence). This CDR3 is 16 amino acids long. The germline V and J ends were trimmed by 0 bases and 4 bases, with 15 bases remaining between them. The CDR3 sequence: CASSESTMAGAETQYF. CDR3 DNA: TGCGCCAGCAGTGAGTCGACAATGGCAGGGGCAGAGACCCAGTACTTC.

This chain joins TRBV29-1 and TRBJ1-5; 8 nucleotides line up with TRBD1. V lost 5 bases and J lost 7; bases outside the gene matches: 7. The CDR3 contains 13 residues. The germline gives CDR1 SQVTM, CDR2 ANQGSEA. CDR3 bases: TGCAGCGTTACAGGGGGGGGAGGGCAGCCCCAGCATTTT. Its translation: CSVTGGGGQPQHF.